This T cell receptor (beta chain) is from a study of shared clonotypes between healthy human individuals. This CDR3 spans 16 amino acids. Per the germline V gene, CDR1 is SGDLS and CDR2 is YYNGEE. V shed 2 bases, J shed 4 bases, and the junction held 7 bases outside the gene matches. This table comes from immunoSEQ multiplex PCR, and its TCRdb copy is limited to in-frame clones, with some not included. The top ten clones hold about 0.45% of a sample with over a million clones, 98% of them seen once. This chain joins TRBV9 and TRBJ2-5, with 11 positions matching TRBD1. The origin of this receptor is a man under 40 in good health. Sequencing input: naive CD4+ T cells sorted from blood. Described subset: CD45RA+ positively selected. The CDR3 sequence: CASSVPTGTGGETQYF. The CDR3 DNA is TGTGCCAGCAGCGTCCCCACCGGGACAGGGGGAGAGACCCAGTACTTC.